A selection of T cell receptor beta chains follows, all from one sample in a study of CD8 T cells in Susac syndrome. TCRdb redid the calling of the immunoSEQ multiplex PCR reads with MiXCR, one entry per CDR3 protein. The sample includes about 300,000 distinct CDR3 sequences, 89% seen only once; the top ten take approximately 0.18%. Material for sequencing was CD8+ T cells from PBMCs. All receptors come from a human donor with multiple sclerosis. Each CDR3 is given with its conserved first and last residue. The D gene is left open where the match is weak. Clone size is stated in some rows and not others, as once, few, many or a class when expanded.

TRBJ2-7,NA,NA,TRBV2,CASGAVTPEENTYEQYF,TGTGCCAGCGGGGCGGTAACACCTGAAGAGAATACCTACGAGCAGTACTTC
TRBJ2-1,NA,NA,TRBV3-1,CASSLASDAQGQFF,TGTGCCAGCAGCCTTGCCTCGGACGCGCAGGGGCAGTTCTTC
TRBJ2-7,NA,TRBD2,TRBV9,CASSAAGGSREQYF,TGTGCCAGCAGCGCAGCGGGGGGCTCCCGCGAGCAGTACTTC
TRBJ2-4,NA,NA,TRBV9,CASSVLGTDIQYF,TGTGCCAGCAGCGTACTAGGGACGGACATTCAGTACTTC
TRBJ1-5,NA,NA,TRBV20-1,CSALREWGVDQPQHF,TGCAGTGCTCTTCGGGAGTGGGGGGTAGATCAGCCCCAGCATTTT
TRBJ2-3,NA,NA,TRBV19,CASSIIVEGTDTQYF,TGTGCCAGTAGTATTATAGTGGAGGGCACAGATACGCAGTATTTT
TRBJ1-4,NA,NA,TRBV7-9,CASSLAYEKLFF,TGTGCCAGCAGCTTAGCGTATGAAAAACTGTTTTTT
TRBJ2-7,NA,TRBD1,TRBV7-2,CASSLVTGQIYEQYF,TGTGCCAGCAGCTTAGTGACAGGGCAGATCTACGAGCAGTACTTC
TRBJ1-1,NA,TRBD1,TRBV20-1,CSATDWTGATEAFF,TGCAGTGCTACCGATTGGACAGGGGCCACTGAAGCTTTCTTT
TRBJ2-7,NA,NA,TRBV5-1,CASSRTRDGPYEQYF,TGCGCCAGCAGCCGGACCCGGGACGGTCCCTACGAGCAGTACTTC
TRBJ1-1,few,NA,TRBV7-9,CAGESGMNTEAFF,TGTGCCGGCGAGAGTGGGATGAACACTGAAGCTTTCTTT
TRBJ2-7,many,NA,TRBV5-4,CASSLDYEQYF,TGTGCCAGCAGCTTGGACTACGAGCAGTACTTC
TRBJ1-1,NA,TRBD1,TRBV27,CASSSPGQGATEAFF,TGTGCCAGCAGTTCCCCCGGACAGGGGGCAACTGAAGCTTTCTTT
TRBJ2-7,NA,NA,TRBV7-9,CASSLSPSMGEQYF,TGTGCCAGCAGCTTATCCCCTTCGATGGGCGAGCAGTACTTC
TRBJ2-2,NA,TRBD2,TRBV4-3,CASRLIREGLDGELFF,TGCGCCAGCAGACTTATTCGGGAGGGCCTAGACGGGGAGCTGTTTTTT
TRBJ2-7,NA,NA,TRBV7-9,CASVRSPAGRDHEQYF,TGTGCCAGCGTTAGGTCTCCTGCGGGCAGGGACCACGAGCAGTACTTC
TRBJ2-7,NA,NA,TRBV19,CASTPSNRGLGEQYF,TGTGCCAGTACCCCTTCGAATCGGGGTCTGGGCGAGCAGTACTTC
TRBJ1-6,NA,NA,TRBV19,CASSMGNSPLHF,TGTGCCAGTAGTATGGGTAATTCACCCCTCCACTTT
TRBJ2-3,NA,TRBD2,TRBV20-1,CSARDTVGLYTDTQYF,TGCAGTGCTAGAGATACTGTGGGACTATACACAGATACGCAGTATTTT
TRBJ2-3,NA,TRBD2,TRBV5-4,CASSTGLVSDTQYF,TGTGCCAGCAGCACGGGACTAGTATCAGATACGCAGTATTTT
TRBJ1-2,NA,NA,TRBV7-9,CASALGDPGYTF,TGTGCCAGCGCCCTGGGGGACCCTGGCTACACCTTC
TRBJ2-5,NA,TRBD2,TRBV27,CASTSGSGRETQYF,TGTGCCAGTACAAGCGGGAGCGGGCGAGAGACCCAGTACTTC
TRBJ2-7,NA,NA,TRBV6-1,CASPPCAENTYEQYF,TGTGCCAGCCCACCCTGTGCAGAAAATACCTACGAGCAGTACTTC
TRBJ1-1,NA,NA,TRBV7-6,CASSLAESRITEAFF,TGTGCCAGCAGCTTAGCTGAGAGTAGGATCACTGAAGCTTTCTTT
TRBJ1-3,NA,NA,TRBV5-1,CASSLSGVGGNTIYF,TGCGCCAGCAGCTTGTCCGGGGTTGGTGGAAACACCATATATTTT
TRBJ2-2,NA,TRBD1,TRBV19,CASSAATRGLRELFF,TGTGCCAGTAGTGCTGCGACAAGGGGGCTCAGGGAGCTGTTTTTT